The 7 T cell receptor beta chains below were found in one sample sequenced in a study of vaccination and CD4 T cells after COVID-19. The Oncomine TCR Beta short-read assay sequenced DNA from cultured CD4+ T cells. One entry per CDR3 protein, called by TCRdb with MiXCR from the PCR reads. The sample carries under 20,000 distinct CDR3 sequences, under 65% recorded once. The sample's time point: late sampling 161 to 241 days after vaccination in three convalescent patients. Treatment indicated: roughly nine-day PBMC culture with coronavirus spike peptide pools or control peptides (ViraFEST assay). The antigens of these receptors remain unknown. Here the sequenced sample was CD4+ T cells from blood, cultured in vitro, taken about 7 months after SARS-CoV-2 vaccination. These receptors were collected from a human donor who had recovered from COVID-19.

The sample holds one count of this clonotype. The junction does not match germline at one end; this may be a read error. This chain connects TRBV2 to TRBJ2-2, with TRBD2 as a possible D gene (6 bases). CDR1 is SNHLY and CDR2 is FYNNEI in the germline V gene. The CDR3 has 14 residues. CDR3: CASRGGSQDGGLFF. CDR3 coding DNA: TGTGCCAGCAGAGGTGGCTCCCAGGACGGGGGGCTGTTTTTT.

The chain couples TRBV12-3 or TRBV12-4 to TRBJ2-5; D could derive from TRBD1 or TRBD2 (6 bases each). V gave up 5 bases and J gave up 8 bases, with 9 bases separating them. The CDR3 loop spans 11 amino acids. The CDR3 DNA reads TGTGCCAGCAGTATCGGGGGCACCCAGTACTTC. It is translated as CASSIGGTQYF.

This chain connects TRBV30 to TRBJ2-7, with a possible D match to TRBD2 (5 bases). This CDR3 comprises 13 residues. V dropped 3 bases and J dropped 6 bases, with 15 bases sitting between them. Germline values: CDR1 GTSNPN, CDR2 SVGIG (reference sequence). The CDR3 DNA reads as TGTGCCTGGAGCATGAGGACCGCGGGCGAGCAGTACTTC. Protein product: CAWSMRTAGEQYF.

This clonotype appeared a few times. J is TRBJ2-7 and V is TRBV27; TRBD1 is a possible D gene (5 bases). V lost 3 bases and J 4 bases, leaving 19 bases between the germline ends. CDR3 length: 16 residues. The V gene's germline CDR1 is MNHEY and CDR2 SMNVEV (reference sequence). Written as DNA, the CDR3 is TGTGCCAGCAGTTTGGTGGGGCGCGGCCCTCCTTACGAGCAGTACTTC. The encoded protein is CASSLVGRGPPYEQYF.

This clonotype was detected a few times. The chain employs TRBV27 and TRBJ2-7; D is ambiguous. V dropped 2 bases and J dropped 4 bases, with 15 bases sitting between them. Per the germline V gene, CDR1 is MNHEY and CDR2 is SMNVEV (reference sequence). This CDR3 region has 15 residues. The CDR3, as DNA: TGTGCCAGCAGTTTAGTTCAGGCCCCCCCGTACGAGCAGTACTTC. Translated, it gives CASSLVQAPPYEQYF.

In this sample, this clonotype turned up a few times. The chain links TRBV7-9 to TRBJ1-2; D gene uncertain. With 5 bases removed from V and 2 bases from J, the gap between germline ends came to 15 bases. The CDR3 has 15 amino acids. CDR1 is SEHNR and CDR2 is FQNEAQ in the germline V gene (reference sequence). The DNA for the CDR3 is TGTGCCAGCAGCGCCCTCCGGGTCGTGAACTATGGCTACACCTTC. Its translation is CASSALRVVNYGYTF.

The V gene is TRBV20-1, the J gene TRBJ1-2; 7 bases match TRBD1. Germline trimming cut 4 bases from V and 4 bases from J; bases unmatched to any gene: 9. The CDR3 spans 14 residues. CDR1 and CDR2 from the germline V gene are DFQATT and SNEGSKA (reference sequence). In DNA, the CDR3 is TGCAGTGCTACCACCAACAGGGGTACCTATGGCTACACCTTC. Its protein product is CSATTNRGTYGYTF.